The entry that follows covers one T cell receptor (beta chain) sequence. This entry is derived from a study of blood T cell repertoires in COVID-19. Germline V gives CDR1 MNHNY, CDR2 SVGAGI (reference sequence). The CDR3 has 15 residues. Trimming stripped 1 base from V and 4 bases from J, with 11 bases between. Here immunoSEQ multiplex PCR was the method, and the copy in TCRdb shows in-frame clones only, minus some. This sample has 250,000 to 350,000 clones, with more than 90% found just once. The TCR sequence derives from a man in his fifties or sixties who had recovered from COVID-19. This sequence joins TRBV6-6 and TRBJ1-3, with D uncertain. Sequenced sample: PBMCs or T cells enriched from blood (not recorded which). CDR3 DNA: TGTGCCAGCAGTTACTTACAAGCGGTCGGAAACACCATATATTTT. It codes for CASSYLQAVGNTIYF.